Many counts were recorded for the clone carrying this T cell receptor beta chain. This record belongs to a study of regulatory T cells in long-lasting Graves disease. Study at large: Newly diagnosed Graves' patients took antithyroid drugs under 3 months.

The time point: newly diagnosed GD, antithyroid drugs for less than 3 months. TCR sequences were obtained from RNA taken from PBMCs. As collected, the peripheral blood samples measured about 9.2 milliliters each and went into EDTA tubes. Arm-PCR with iRepertoire HTBI primers amplified the CDR3 regions for these TCR beta libraries. Original processing notes: Taken together, the samples had 55 to 65 TRBV and 13 to 15 TRBJ segments identified. Via MiXCR, TCRdb re-called the multiplex PCR reads, giving one row per CDR3 protein. TCRdb's processing, not the study's, gives the V and J calls here. The sample shows hundreds of thousands of distinct CDR3 sequences, 16% of them seen only once. Germline values: CDR1 DFQATT, CDR2 SNEGSKA (reference sequence). The CDR3 runs to 14 residues. The trim removed 6 bases at V and 0 bases at J, leaving 5 bases unmatched. In addition, the sample was reused for a study of T cells in Graves' hyperthyroidism and ophthalmopathy.

This receptor was obtained from a man in his forties with Graves disease. The material sequenced was peripheral blood mononuclear cells (PBMCs), taken at new diagnosis, from a patient treated with antithyroid drugs. The chain combines TRBV20-1 with TRBJ2-7; 10 bases fit TRBD1. The CDR3 loop reads CSARTGGFSYEQYF. The CDR3 coding sequence is TGCAGTGCCAGGACAGGGGGGTTCTCCTACGAGCAGTACTTC.